One sample yielded the 9 T cell receptor beta chains listed below, sequenced in a study of spatial heterogeneity in lung cancer. TCRdb re-analysed the 5' RACE reads in MiXCR, keeping a single row per CDR3 protein. The sample has tens of thousands of distinct CDR3 sequences; approximately 5.2% are singletons. Time point meaning: sample taken at primary tumor resection. Sequencing used PBMCs, obtained at surgery. These receptors originate from a female donor with early-stage non-small cell lung cancer.

This clonotype was seen ten or more times. The J gene is TRBJ2-3, the V gene TRBV4-2; 9 bases agree with TRBD1. Germline CDR1 and CDR2: LGHNA and YNFKEQ. The junction had 11 bases not matched to a gene; V was cut back by 3 bases and J by 7 bases. This CDR3 has 16 residues. The CDR3, as DNA: TGTGCCAGCAGCCAGTCCGGGACAGGGTTTACATATACGCAGTATTTT. As protein: CASSQSGTGFTYTQYF.

This clonotype was observed many times. This chain joins TRBV10-3 and TRBJ1-5; TRBD1 is a possible D gene (6 bases). The germline V gene encodes CDR1 ENHRY and CDR2 SYGVKD. CDR3 length: 16 amino acids. Trimming took 10 bases from V and 0 from J, leaving 19 bases between them. CDR3 in amino acids: CATSGQSHNSNQPQHF. In nucleotides, the CDR3 is TGTGCCACATCAGGACAGTCCCACAATAGCAATCAGCCCCAGCATTTT.

This clonotype was recorded a few times. V is TRBV20-1 and J is TRBJ2-1; 14 positions agree with TRBD2. With 1 base clipped from V and 4 bases from J, the junction kept 6 bases outside the gene matches. Germline V gene lookup returns CDR1 DFQATT and CDR2 SNEGSKA (reference sequence). The CDR3 runs to 17 residues. Here the CDR3 DNA reads TGCAGTGCTAGAGGCGGGACTAGCGGGGGCAGATACAATGAGCAGTTCTTC. This translates into CSARGGTSGGRYNEQFF.

Of note for this clonotype: A junction end diverges from the germline sequence, so it may reflect a read error. The chain has TRBV18 and TRBJ2-7; D remains unclear. CDR3 length equals 13 residues. CDR1 and CDR2 from the germline V gene are KGHSH and LQKENI. This chain's CDR3 is CASSPSKSYEQYF. CDR3 DNA: TGTGCCAGTTCACCATCCAAATCCTACGAGCAGTACTTC. Using reference TRBV18 and TRBJ2-7 for the parts outside the CDR3, the full variable domain is NAGVMQNPRHLVRRRGQEARLRCSPMKGHSHVYWYRQLPEEGLKFMVYLQKENIIDESGMPKERFSAEFPKEGPSILRIQQVVRGDSAAYFCASSPSKSYEQYFGPGTRLTVT.

This clonotype was detected many times. V is TRBV5-1 and J is TRBJ2-3, with D perhaps TRBD2 (7 bases). The V end was cut by 3 bases, the J end by 4 bases, with 21 bases between. Looked up from germline, CDR1 is SGHRS and CDR2 is YFSETQ. The CDR3 contains 17 residues. The CDR3 bases are TGCGCCAGCAGCTCCCCCGGGGGGCGCCAAGGGGCAGATACGCAGTATTTT. This codes for CASSSPGGRQGADTQYF.

This clonotype was seen ten or more times. The V gene is TRBV4-3, the J gene TRBJ1-1, with 7 bases fitting TRBD1. This CDR3 spans 15 amino acids. V lost 1 base and J lost 0; bases outside the gene matches: 2. Germline CDR1 is LGHNA and CDR2 is YSLEER. CDR3 sequence (DNA): TGCGCCAGCAGCCAAGCGACAGGGCTGAACACTGAAGCTTTCTTT. Protein product: CASSQATGLNTEAFF.

The chain links TRBV5-4 to TRBJ1-1; D gene ambiguous. The V gene's germline CDR1 is SGHNT and CDR2 YYREEE (reference sequence). The V and J ends lost 7 bases and 4 bases respectively, with 14 bases between them. The CDR3 is 13 amino acids. This CDR3 reads CASSPSGSTEAFF. In DNA, the CDR3 is TGTGCCAGCTCCCCATCGGGGAGCACTGAAGCTTTCTTT.

This clonotype was counted many times. The chain combines TRBV2 with TRBJ2-7; maybe TRBD1 (7 bases). Germline V gene data show CDR1 as SNHLY and CDR2 as FYNNEI. The CDR3 is made up of 14 amino acids. V lost 2 bases to trimming and J lost 4 bases, with 12 bases between them. The CDR3: CASSELAGGYEQYF. The CDR3 region has the DNA TGTGCCAGCAGTGAACTTGCAGGGGGGTACGAGCAGTACTTC.

This clonotype has more than one count but fewer than ten. The CDR3 nucleotides read TGTGCCAGCAGCCTTGGGACAGGGGTATCACCCCTCCACTTT. Translating it yields CASSLGTGVSPLHF. The chain combines TRBV2 with TRBJ1-6; TRBD1 matches at 10 bases. Germline CDR1 SNHLY, CDR2 FYNNEI. The length of the CDR3 is 14 residues. The J segment lost 10 bases and the V segment lost 6 bases, leaving 6 bases of the junction unmatched.